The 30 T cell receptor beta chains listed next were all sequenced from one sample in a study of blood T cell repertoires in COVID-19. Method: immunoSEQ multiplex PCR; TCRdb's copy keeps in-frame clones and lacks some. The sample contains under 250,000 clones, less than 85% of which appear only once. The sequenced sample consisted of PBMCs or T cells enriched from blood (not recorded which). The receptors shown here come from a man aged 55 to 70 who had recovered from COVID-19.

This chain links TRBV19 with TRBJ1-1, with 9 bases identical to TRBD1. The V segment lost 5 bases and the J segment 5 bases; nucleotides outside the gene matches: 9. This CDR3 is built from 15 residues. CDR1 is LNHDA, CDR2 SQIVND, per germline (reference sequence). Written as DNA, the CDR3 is TGTGCCAGTAGTCAGGGACAGGGTACGCGGACTGAAGCTTTCTTT. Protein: CASSQGQGTRTEAFF.

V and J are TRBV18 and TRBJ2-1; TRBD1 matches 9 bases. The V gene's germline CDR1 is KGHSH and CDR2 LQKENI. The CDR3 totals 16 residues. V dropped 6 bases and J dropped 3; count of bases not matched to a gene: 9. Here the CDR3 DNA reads TGTGCCAGCTCCCCGCTCCGGGACAGGGACTACAATGAGCAGTTCTTC. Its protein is CASSPLRDRDYNEQFF.

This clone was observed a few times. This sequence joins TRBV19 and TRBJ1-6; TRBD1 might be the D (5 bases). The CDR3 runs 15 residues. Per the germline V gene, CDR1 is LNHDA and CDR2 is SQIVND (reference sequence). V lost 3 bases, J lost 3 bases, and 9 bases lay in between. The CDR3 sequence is CASSISGDYNSPLHF. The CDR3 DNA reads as TGTGCCAGTAGTATTTCGGGGGACTATAATTCACCCCTCCACTTT.

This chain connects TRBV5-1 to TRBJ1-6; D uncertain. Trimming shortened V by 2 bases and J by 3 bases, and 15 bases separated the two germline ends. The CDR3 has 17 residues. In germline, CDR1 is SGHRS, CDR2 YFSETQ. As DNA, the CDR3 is TGCGCCAGCAGCTTATCAGGCCCGCCAGTCTATAATTCACCCCTCCACTTT. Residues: CASSLSGPPVYNSPLHF. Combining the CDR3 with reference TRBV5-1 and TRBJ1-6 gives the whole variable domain KAGVTQTPRYLIKTRGQQVTLSCSPISGHRSVSWYQQTPGQGLQFLFEYFSETQRNKGNFPGRFSGRQFSNSRSEMNVSTLELGDSALYLCASSLSGPPVYNSPLHFGNGTRLTVT.

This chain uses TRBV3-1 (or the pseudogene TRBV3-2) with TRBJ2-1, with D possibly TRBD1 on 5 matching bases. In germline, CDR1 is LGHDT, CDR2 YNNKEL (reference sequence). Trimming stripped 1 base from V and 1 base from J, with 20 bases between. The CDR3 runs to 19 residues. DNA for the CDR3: TGTGCCAGCAGCCAAGTATGGGGTGGCGCAGGGTCATCCTACAATGAGCAGTTCTTC. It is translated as CASSQVWGGAGSSYNEQFF.

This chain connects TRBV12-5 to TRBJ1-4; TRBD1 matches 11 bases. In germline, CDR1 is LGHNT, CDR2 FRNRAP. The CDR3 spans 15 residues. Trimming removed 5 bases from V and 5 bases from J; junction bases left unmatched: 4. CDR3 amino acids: CASGPGDRGNEKLFF. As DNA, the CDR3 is TGTGCTAGTGGTCCTGGGGACAGGGGGAATGAAAAACTGTTTTTT.

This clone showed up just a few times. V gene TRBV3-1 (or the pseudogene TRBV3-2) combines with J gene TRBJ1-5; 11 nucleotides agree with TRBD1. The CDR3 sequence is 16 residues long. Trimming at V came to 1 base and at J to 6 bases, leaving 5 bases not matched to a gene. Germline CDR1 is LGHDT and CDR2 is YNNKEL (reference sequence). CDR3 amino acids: CASSQGGTGGGQPQHF. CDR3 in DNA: TGTGCCAGCAGCCAAGGTGGGACAGGGGGAGGTCAGCCCCAGCATTTT.

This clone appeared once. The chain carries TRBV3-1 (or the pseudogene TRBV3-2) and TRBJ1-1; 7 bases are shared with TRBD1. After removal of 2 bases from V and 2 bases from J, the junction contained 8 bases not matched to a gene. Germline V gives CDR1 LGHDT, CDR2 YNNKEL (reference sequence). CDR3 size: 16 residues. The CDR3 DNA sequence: TGTGCCAGCAGCCAAAAGACAGGGTTTGTCAACACTGAAGCTTTCTTT. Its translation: CASSQKTGFVNTEAFF.

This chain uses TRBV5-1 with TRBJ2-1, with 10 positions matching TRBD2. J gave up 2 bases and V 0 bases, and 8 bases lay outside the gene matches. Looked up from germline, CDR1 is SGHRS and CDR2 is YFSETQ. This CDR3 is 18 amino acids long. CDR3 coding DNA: TGCGCCAGCAGCTTGGGGCTACCAGCGGGGGGGCCCTACAATGAGCAGTTCTTC. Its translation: CASSLGLPAGGPYNEQFF.

CDR3 sequence reads: CASSPSPGEGQPQHF. The CDR3 DNA reads TGTGCCAGCAGCCCCTCTCCAGGGGAGGGGCAGCCCCAGCATTTT. The rearrangement uses TRBV9 and TRBJ1-5, with D perhaps TRBD1 (6 bases). The V gene's germline CDR1 is SGDLS and CDR2 YYNGEE. The CDR3 runs 15 residues. V gave up 4 bases and J gave up 7 bases, with 18 bases separating them.

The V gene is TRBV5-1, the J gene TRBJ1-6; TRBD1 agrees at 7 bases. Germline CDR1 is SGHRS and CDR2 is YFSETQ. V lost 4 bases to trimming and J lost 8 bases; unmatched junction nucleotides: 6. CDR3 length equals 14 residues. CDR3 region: CASSTGTVDSPLHF. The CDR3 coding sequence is TGCGCCAGCAGCACCGGGACAGTAGATTCACCCCTCCACTTT.

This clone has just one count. CDR3 DNA: TGTGCCAGCAGTGACCGGACTTCGATGAGAACCATATATTTT. Protein sequence: CASSDRTSMRTIYF. The genes are TRBV6-1 and TRBJ1-3; D is unclear. V lost 3 bases, J lost 10 bases, and 16 bases lay in between. The germline gives CDR1 MNHNS, CDR2 SASEGT. This CDR3 is built from 14 residues.

The CDR3 nucleotides are TGTGCCAGCAGTGAAGTTGGTCAGAGCAATCAGCCCCAGCATTTT. Its protein product is CASSEVGQSNQPQHF. This sequence joins TRBV6-1 and TRBJ1-5; D is uncertain. The CDR3 has 15 residues. The V end was cut by 1 base, the J end by 1 base, with 8 bases between. Germline CDR1 is MNHNS and CDR2 is SASEGT.

CDR3 residues: CASSSDRDTQEETQYF. The DNA for the CDR3 is TGTGCCAGTAGTTCGGACAGGGACACTCAAGAAGAGACCCAGTACTTC. The J gene is TRBJ2-5, the V gene TRBV19, with 8 bases that match TRBD1. This CDR3 is built from 16 residues. Trimming took 5 bases from V and 3 from J; bases not matched to a gene: 11. CDR1 is LNHDA and CDR2 is SQIVND in the germline V gene (reference sequence).

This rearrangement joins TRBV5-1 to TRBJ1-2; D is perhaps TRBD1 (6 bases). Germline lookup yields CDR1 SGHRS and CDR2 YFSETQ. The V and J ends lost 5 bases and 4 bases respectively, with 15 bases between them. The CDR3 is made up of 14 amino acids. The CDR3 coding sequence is TGCGCCAGCAGGGCCCCCGGGACACCCTATGGCTACACCTTC. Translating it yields CASRAPGTPYGYTF.

In DNA, the CDR3 is TGTGCCAGCAGTCCCTATATGGGACAGGGGTATTCACCCCTCCACTTT. Protein product: CASSPYMGQGYSPLHF. This rearrangement joins TRBV28 to TRBJ1-6, with 10 nucleotides matching TRBD1. The CDR3 extends over 16 amino acids. The V segment lost 5 bases and the J segment 8 bases; nucleotides outside the gene matches: 9. Per the germline V gene, CDR1 is MDHEN and CDR2 is SYDVKM.

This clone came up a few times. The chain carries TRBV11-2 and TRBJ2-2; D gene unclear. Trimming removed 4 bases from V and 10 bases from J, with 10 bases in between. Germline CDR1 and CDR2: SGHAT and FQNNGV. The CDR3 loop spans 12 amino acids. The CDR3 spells CASSSPSLELFF. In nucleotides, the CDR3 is TGTGCCAGCAGCTCTCCTAGTCTGGAGCTGTTTTTT.

The CDR3 DNA reads as TGTGCCATCAGTGGTTCGACAGTCTATGGCTACACCTTC. Protein product: CAISGSTVYGYTF. V gene TRBV10-3 combines with J gene TRBJ1-2; TRBD1 might be the D (5 bases). This CDR3 has 13 residues. Germline V gives CDR1 ENHRY, CDR2 SYGVKD. Trimming stripped 4 bases from V and 4 bases from J, with 10 bases between.

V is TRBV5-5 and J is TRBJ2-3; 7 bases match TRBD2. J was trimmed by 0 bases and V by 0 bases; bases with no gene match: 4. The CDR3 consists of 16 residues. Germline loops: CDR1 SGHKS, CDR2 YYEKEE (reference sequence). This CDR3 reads CASSLVGGISTDTQYF. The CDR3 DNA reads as TGTGCCAGCAGCTTGGTGGGAGGGATTAGCACAGATACGCAGTATTTT.

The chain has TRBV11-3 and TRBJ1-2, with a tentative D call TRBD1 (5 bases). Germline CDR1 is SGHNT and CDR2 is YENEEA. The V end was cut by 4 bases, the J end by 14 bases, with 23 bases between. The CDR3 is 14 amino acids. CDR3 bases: TGTGCCAGCAGCTCAAATCACCCGGGAGGCCAGGGTACCTTC. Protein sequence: CASSSNHPGGQGTF.

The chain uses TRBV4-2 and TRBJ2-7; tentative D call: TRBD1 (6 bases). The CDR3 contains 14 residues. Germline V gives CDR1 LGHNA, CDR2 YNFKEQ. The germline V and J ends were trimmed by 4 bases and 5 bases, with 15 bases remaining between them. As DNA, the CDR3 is TGTGCCAGCAGCCTGGGTAGGACAGTAAACGAGCAGTACTTC. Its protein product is CASSLGRTVNEQYF.

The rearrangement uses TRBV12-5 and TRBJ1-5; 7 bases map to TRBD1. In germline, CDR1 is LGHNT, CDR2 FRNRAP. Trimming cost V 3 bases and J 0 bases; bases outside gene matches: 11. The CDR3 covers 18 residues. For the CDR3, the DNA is TGTGCTAGTGGTTTCTCCTCAGGGGGGTCCAATAGCAATCAGCCCCAGCATTTT. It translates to CASGFSSGGSNSNQPQHF.

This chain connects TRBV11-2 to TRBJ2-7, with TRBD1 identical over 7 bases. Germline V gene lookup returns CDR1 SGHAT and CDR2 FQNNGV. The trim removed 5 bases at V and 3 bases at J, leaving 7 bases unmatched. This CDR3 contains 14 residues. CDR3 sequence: CASSTDRTSYEQYF. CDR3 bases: TGTGCCAGCAGCACGGACAGGACGAGCTACGAGCAGTACTTC.

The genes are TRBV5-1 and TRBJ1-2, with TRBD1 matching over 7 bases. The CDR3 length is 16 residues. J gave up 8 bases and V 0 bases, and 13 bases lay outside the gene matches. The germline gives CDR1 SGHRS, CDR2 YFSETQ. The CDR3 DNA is TGCGCCAGCAGCTTGGAGTTGGGGACAGCCGATGGAGGCTACACCTTC. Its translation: CASSLELGTADGGYTF.

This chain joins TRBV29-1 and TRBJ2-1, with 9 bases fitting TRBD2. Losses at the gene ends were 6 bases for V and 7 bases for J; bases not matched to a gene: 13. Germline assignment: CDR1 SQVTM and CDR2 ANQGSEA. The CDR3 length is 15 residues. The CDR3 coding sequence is TGCAGCGTAGATAGGGGAGCGGGGGGTGAAAATGAGCAGTTCTTC. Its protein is CSVDRGAGGENEQFF.

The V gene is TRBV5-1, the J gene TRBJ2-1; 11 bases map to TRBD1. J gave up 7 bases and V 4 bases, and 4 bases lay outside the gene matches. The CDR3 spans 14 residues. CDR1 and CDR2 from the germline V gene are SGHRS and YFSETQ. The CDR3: CASSPRDRGNEQFF. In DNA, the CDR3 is TGCGCCAGCAGCCCTCGGGACAGGGGGAATGAGCAGTTCTTC.

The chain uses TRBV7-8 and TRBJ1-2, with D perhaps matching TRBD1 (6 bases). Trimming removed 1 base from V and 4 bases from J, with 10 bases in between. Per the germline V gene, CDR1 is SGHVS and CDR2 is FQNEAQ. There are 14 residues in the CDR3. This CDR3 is CASSLVRGSYGYTF. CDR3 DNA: TGTGCCAGCAGCTTAGTCAGGGGCTCCTATGGCTACACCTTC.

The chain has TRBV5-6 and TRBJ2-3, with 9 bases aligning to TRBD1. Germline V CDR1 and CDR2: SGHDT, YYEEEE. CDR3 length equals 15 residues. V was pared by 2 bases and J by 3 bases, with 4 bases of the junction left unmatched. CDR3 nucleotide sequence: TGTGCCAGCAGCTTAGTGACAGGGGGAACAGATACGCAGTATTTT. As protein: CASSLVTGGTDTQYF.

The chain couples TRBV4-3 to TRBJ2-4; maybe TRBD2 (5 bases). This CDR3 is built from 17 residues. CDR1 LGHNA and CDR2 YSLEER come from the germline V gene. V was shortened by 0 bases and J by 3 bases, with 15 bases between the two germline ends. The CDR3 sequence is CASSQDYKVGVKNIQYF. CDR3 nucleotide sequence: TGCGCCAGCAGCCAAGATTACAAGGTCGGGGTCAAAAACATTCAGTACTTC.

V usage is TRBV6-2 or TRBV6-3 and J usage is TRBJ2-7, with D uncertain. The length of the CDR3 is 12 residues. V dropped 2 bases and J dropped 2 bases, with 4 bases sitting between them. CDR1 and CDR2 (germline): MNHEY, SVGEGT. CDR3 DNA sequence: TGTGCCAGCAGTTACGCAGCCTACGAGCAGTACTTC. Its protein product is CASSYAAYEQYF.